What follows are 10 T cell receptor beta chains derived from one specimen sequenced in a study of OX40 agonist ivuxolimab in advanced cancers. Clones were sequenced by immunoSEQ multiplex PCR, and TCRdb holds only the in-frame ones, with some missing. The sample has some 71,000 clones, roughly 89% seen once; the top ten hold about 0.72%. Source: CD4+ or CD8+ T cells sorted from blood, taken in a trial of the OX40 agonist ivuxolimab. The receptors were gathered from an adult with an advanced solid tumor such as melanoma, head and neck, liver or kidney cancer.

J is TRBJ1-6 and V is TRBV6-6; no clear D gene. Germline V CDR1 and CDR2: MNHNY, SVGAGI (reference sequence). Trimming removed 6 bases at V and 10 bases at J, with 16 bases between. The CDR3 runs to 14 residues. CDR3 in amino acids: CASSMAAGRSPLHF. CDR3 bases: TGTGCCAGCAGCATGGCCGCGGGAAGGTCACCCCTCCACTTT.

CDR3: CASSLTLSAGYNEQFF. DNA of the CDR3: TGTGCCAGCAGCCTTACTTTATCGGCGGGTTACAATGAGCAGTTCTTC. The chain carries TRBV14 and TRBJ2-1; possible D gene TRBD2, 5 bases. The CDR3 covers 16 residues. V was trimmed by 4 bases and J by 4 bases, leaving 17 bases between them. CDR1 is SGHDN, CDR2 FVKESK, per germline.

The chain recombines TRBV10-3 with TRBJ1-1, with D possibly TRBD1 on 5 matching bases. V lost 3 bases and J lost 1, with 12 bases in between. The germline V gene has CDR1 ENHRY and CDR2 SYGVKD. The CDR3 extends over 15 amino acids. Written as DNA, the CDR3 is TGTGCCATCAGTGAAGCGGGGGGGACGAACACTGAAGCTTTCTTT. Amino acid sequence: CAISEAGGTNTEAFF.

This chain uses TRBV30 with TRBJ1-6; maybe TRBD1 (5 bases). Germline CDR1 and CDR2: GTSNPN and SVGIG (reference sequence). Trimming shortened V by 0 bases and J by 14 bases, and 14 bases separated the two germline ends. The CDR3 length is 13 residues. The CDR3 loop reads CAWSVLGRASLHF. As DNA, the CDR3 is TGTGCCTGGAGTGTACTGGGGCGGGCGTCCCTCCACTTT.

V usage is TRBV28 and J usage is TRBJ2-2; 7 bases agree with TRBD1. Germline CDR1 MDHEN, CDR2 SYDVKM. The CDR3 is made up of 15 amino acids. The V gene end was trimmed by 6 bases and the J gene end by 6 bases; junction bases not matched to a gene: 10. CDR3 region: CASSRSSGGPGELFF. DNA of the CDR3: TGTGCCAGCAGCCGCTCGTCAGGGGGTCCCGGGGAGCTGTTTTTT.

CDR3 region: CASSSVSGNTIYF. The CDR3 DNA follows: TGTGCCAGCAGCTCCGTCTCTGGAAACACCATATATTTT. The chain uses TRBV11-2 and TRBJ1-3; D gene ambiguous. Trimming took off 4 bases at V and 0 bases at J, with 4 bases between the two ends. The V gene's germline CDR1 is SGHAT and CDR2 FQNNGV. The CDR3 sequence is 13 residues long.

The chain combines TRBV27 with TRBJ1-5; maybe TRBD1 (6 bases). The CDR3 runs 16 residues. Germline loops: CDR1 MNHEY, CDR2 SMNVEV (reference sequence). Trimming took 0 bases from V and 6 from J, leaving 15 bases between them. The CDR3: CASSLSYDRPLQPQHF. The CDR3 coding sequence is TGTGCCAGCAGTTTATCTTACGACAGGCCCCTTCAGCCCCAGCATTTT.

The chain employs TRBV7-2 and TRBJ2-1; D uncertain. V was pared by 1 base and J by 12 bases, with 13 bases between. Per germline, CDR1 SGHTA and CDR2 FQGNSA. The CDR3 has 13 amino acids. CDR3 protein: CASSLGTLTGQFF. The CDR3 DNA is TGTGCCAGCAGCTTAGGGACCCTCACTGGGCAGTTCTTC.

The V call is TRBV6-5, the J call TRBJ2-7; 7 nucleotides agree with TRBD1. The V segment lost 5 bases and the J segment 0 bases; nucleotides outside the gene matches: 7. Germline lookup yields CDR1 MNHEY and CDR2 SVGAGI. The CDR3 covers 15 residues. The CDR3 nucleotides read TGTGCCAGCAGTCCCAACCCAGGGGGCTCCTACGAGCAGTACTTC. This codes for CASSPNPGGSYEQYF.

The V gene is TRBV5-1, the J gene TRBJ1-1; weak D call: TRBD1 (5 bases). V lost 4 bases and J lost 3, with 13 bases in between. The CDR3 length is 14 residues. Looked up from germline, CDR1 is SGHRS and CDR2 is YFSETQ. For the CDR3, the DNA is TGCGCCAGCAGCCATGGGACGGGCGACACTGAAGCTTTCTTT. Amino acid sequence: CASSHGTGDTEAFF.